This T cell receptor beta chain is drawn from a study of cytomegalovirus exposure and HLA in healthy donors. For the study at large: Genotyping showed roughly 83% of 350 to 400 donors falling in the Caucasian-associated ancestry cluster.

Germline CDR1 and CDR2: SNHLY and FYNNEI. The CDR3 length is 16 residues. V gave up 6 bases and J gave up 0 bases; unmatched junction bases: 5. The primer mix had 60 Vbeta and 13 Jbeta primers. The method was immunoSEQ multiplex PCR; TCRdb's version includes in-frame clones alone and lacks a portion of them. The repertoire holds about 180,000 clones, with about four fifths as singletons. The sequencing input was PBMCs. V usage is TRBV2 and J usage is TRBJ2-3, with TRBD2 identical over 11 bases. This sequence originates from a man between 18 and 35 years old in good health and CMV-seronegative. CDR3 loop: CASSPGLAGSTDTQYF. CDR3 DNA: TGTGCCAGCAGCCCTGGACTAGCGGGCAGCACAGATACGCAGTATTTT.